This T cell receptor beta chain was captured in a study of T cells after posttransplantation cyclophosphamide. Study results and caveats: After PTCy, TRB diversity resembled that of CNI/methotrexate controls. Donor CD8+ memory clones often dominated recipient blood repertoires at later times. Skin or GI-infiltrating T cells shared few TRB sequences with blood.

Germline lookup yields CDR1 MGHRA and CDR2 YSYEKL. Losses at the gene ends were 4 bases for V and 1 base for J; bases not matched to a gene: 6. The CDR3 sequence is 15 residues long. This clone was counted ten times or more. The antigen is unknown. Profiled with immunoSEQ multiplex PCR; TCRdb holds only in-frame clones, not every one. The specimen gives 40,000 to 45,000 clones without singletons; the ten biggest hold less than 2.5%. This related bone marrow graft donor gave peripheral blood on the day of marrow donation. This receptor was obtained from a man aged 40-55 years in good health, CMV-negative, and a related stem cell transplant donor. The chain combines TRBV4-1 with TRBJ1-1; 7 positions agree with TRBD1. Input material: PBMCs. DNA for the CDR3: TGCGCCAGCAGCCCACCTAACAGGGGGAACACTGAAGCTTTCTTT. This codes for CASSPPNRGNTEAFF.